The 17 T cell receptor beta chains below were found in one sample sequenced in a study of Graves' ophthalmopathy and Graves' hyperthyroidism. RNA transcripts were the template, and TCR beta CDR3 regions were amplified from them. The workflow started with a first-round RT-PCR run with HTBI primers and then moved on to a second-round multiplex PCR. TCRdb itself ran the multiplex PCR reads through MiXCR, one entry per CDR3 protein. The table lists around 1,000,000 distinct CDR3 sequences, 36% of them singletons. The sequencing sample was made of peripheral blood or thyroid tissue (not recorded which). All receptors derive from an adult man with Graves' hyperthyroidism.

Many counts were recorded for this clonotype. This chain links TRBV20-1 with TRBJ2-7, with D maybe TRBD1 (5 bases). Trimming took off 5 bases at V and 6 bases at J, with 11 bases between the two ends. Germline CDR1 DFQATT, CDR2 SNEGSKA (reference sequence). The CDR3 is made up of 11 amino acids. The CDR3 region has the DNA TGCAGTGCTGACTGGGGCCTCGAGCAGTACTTC. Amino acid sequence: CSADWGLEQYF.

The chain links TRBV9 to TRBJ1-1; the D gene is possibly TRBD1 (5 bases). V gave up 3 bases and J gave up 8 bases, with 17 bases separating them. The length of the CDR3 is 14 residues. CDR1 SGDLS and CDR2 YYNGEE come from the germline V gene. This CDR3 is CASSAGLTPVEAFF. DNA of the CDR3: TGTGCCAGCAGCGCGGGACTTACCCCCGTGGAAGCTTTCTTT. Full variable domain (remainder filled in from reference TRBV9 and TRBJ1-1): DSGVTQTPKHLITATGQRVTLRCSPRSGDLSVYWYQQSLDQGLQFLIQYYNGEERAKGNILERFSAQQFPDLHSELNLSSLELGDSALYFCASSAGLTPVEAFFGQGTRLTVV.

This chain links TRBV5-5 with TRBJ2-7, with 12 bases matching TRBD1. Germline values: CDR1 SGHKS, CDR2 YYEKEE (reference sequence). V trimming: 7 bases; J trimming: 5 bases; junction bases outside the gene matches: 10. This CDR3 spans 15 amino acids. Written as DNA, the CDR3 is TGTGCCAGCTCACCAGGGACAGGGGGCTTCAACGAGCAGTACTTC. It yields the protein CASSPGTGGFNEQYF.

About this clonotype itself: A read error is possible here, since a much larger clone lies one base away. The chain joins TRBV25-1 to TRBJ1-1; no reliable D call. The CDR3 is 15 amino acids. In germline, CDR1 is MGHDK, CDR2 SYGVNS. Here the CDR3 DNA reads TGCGCCAGCAGCCCTCTCTCCCAGGTGAGCACTGAAGCTTTCTTT. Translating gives CASSPLSQVSTEAFF.

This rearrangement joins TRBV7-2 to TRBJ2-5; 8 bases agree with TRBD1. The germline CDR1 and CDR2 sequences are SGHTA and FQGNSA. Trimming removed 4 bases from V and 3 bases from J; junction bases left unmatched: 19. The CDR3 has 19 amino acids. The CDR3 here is CASSSETPPGGTIKETQYF. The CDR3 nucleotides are TGTGCCAGCAGCTCCGAAACCCCGCCAGGGGGCACGATAAAAGAGACCCAGTACTTC.

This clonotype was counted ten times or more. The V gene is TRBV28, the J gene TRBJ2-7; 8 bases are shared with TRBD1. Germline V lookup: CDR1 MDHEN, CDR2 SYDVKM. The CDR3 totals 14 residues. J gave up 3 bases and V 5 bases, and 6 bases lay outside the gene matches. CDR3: CASSTAGQGYEQYF. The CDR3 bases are TGTGCCAGCAGTACCGCTGGACAGGGCTACGAGCAGTACTTC.

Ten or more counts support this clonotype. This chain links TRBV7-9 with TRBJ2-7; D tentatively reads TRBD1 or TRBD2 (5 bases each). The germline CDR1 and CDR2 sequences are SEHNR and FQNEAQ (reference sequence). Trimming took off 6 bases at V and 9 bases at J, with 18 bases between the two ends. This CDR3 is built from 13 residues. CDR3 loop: CASSLAGLGAQYF. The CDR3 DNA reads TGTGCCAGCAGTCTAGCAGGGTTGGGTGCGCAGTACTTC. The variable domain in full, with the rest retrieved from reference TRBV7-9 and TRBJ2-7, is DTGVSQNPRHKITKRGQNVTFRCDPISEHNRLYWYRQTLGQGPEFLTYFQNEAQLEKSRLLSDRFSAERPKGSFSTLEIQRTEQGDSAMYLCASSLAGLGAQYFGPGTRLTVT.

The CDR3 protein is CSARETPGELFF. The CDR3 DNA follows: TGCAGTGCTAGAGAGACGCCGGGGGAGCTGTTTTTT. This chain connects TRBV20-1 to TRBJ2-2; D unresolved. The CDR3 sequence is 12 residues long. Trimming took off 0 bases at V and 8 bases at J, with 7 bases between the two ends. CDR1 is DFQATT and CDR2 is SNEGSKA in the germline V gene (reference sequence).

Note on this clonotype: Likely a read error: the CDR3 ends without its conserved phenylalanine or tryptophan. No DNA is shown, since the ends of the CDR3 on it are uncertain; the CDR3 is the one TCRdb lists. CDR3: CSVDGTEVNY. This sequence joins TRBV29-1 and TRBJ1-1; TRBD1, the table's D call, lacks a check against the DNA. Germline loops: CDR1 SQVTM, CDR2 ANQGSEA. Counting both end residues, the CDR3 totals 10 amino acids.

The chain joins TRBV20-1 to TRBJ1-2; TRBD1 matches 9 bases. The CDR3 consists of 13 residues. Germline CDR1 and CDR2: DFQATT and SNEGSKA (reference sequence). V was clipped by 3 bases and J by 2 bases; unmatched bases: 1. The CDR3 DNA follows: TGCAGTGCTAGCACAGGGGGCAACTATGGCTACACCTTC. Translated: CSASTGGNYGYTF.

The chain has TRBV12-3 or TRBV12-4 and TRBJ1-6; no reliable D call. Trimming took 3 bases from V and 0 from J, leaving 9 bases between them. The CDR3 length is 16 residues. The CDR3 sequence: CASSFLWSSYNSPLHF. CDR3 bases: TGTGCCAGCAGTTTTCTGTGGAGCTCCTATAATTCACCCCTCCACTTT.

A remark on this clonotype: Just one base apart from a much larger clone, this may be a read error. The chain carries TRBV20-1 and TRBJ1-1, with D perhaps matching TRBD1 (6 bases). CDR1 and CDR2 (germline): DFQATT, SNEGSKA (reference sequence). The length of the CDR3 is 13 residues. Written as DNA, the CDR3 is TGCAGTGCTGAGACAGGAAGAAACACTGAAGCTTCCTTT. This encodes CSAETGRNTEASF.

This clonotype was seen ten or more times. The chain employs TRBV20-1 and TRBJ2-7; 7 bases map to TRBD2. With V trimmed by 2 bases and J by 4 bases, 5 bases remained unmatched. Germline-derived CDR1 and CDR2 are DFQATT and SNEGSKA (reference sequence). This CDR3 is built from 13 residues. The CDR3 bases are TGCAGTGCTAGAAGTCTAGCGGAATACGAGCAGTACTTC. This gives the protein CSARSLAEYEQYF.

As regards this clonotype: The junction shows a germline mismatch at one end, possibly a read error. The CDR3 bases are TGTGCCAGCAGTTCGACAGGGAACGATGAAGCTTTCTTT. It specifies CASSSTGNDEAFF. V usage is TRBV10-2 and J usage is TRBJ1-1; TRBD1 matches at 7 bases. CDR3 length equals 13 residues. Germline V gives CDR1 WSHSY, CDR2 SAAADI.

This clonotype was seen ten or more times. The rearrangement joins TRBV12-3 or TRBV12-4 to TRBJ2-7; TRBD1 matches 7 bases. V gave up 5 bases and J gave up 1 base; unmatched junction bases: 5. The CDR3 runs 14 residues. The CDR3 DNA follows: TGTGCCAGCAGTCTGTGGGACAGATCCTACGAGCAGTACTTC. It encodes CASSLWDRSYEQYF.

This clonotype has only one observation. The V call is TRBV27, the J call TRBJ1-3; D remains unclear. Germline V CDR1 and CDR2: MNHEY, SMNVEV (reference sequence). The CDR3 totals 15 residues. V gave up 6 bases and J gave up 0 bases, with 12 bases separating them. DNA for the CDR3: TGTGCCAGCAGCCAGCACCTTAGCTCTGGAAACACCATATATTTT. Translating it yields CASSQHLSSGNTIYF.

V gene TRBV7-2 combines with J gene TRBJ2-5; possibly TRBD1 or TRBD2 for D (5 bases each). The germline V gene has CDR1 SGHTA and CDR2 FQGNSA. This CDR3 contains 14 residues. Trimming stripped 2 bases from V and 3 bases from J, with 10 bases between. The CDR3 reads CASSLLLGEETQYF. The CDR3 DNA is TGTGCCAGCAGCTTATTATTGGGGGAAGAGACCCAGTACTTC.